The sequence of this T cell receptor beta chain was determined in a study of blood T cell repertoires in COVID-19. Background on the study: Acute and convalescent COVID-19 specimens originated in the United States, Italy and Spain. PBMCs, B-cell-depleted T cells, or T cells provided the cDNA or gDNA that made up the material.

The trim removed 5 bases at V and 1 base at J, leaving 3 bases unmatched. The CDR3 sequence is 15 residues long. The germline V gene has CDR1 MNHNY and CDR2 SVGAGI (reference sequence). Per the original methods: Reference gene primers were amplified, and this amplification served to estimate nucleated cell counts. Produced via immunoSEQ multiplex PCR; TCRdb's table is partial and in-frame only. V, J and clone size reflect that table, while D and trimming were determined from the DNA. The sample carries under 50,000 clones, more than 75% recorded once. What was sequenced was peripheral blood. The source of this sequence is a man aged 65-85 years with active COVID-19. The rearrangement uses TRBV6-6 and TRBJ1-2, with 11 nucleotides matching TRBD1. CDR3: CASSVGQGVNYGYTF. CDR3 nucleotides: TGTGCCAGCAGTGTGGGACAGGGGGTTAACTATGGCTACACCTTC.